The next 27 T cell receptor beta chains were all read from a single sample in a study of T cell repertoires in aging, cancer and after chemotherapy. The template was genomic DNA from peripheral blood, not RNA. TRB rearrangements spanning V, D and J were amplified using mixed TRB-A/B primers. TCRdb fed the multiplex PCR reads into MiXCR, producing one record per CDR3 protein. The table shows about 9,500 distinct CDR3 sequences, with 30% to 40% occurring only once. Sequenced material: blood. The source of these receptors is a human donor in good health.

By share, this clonotype counts as medium-sized (0.01 to 0.1%). The chain recombines TRBV29-1 with TRBJ1-2; 7 positions agree with TRBD1. Losses at the gene ends were 3 bases for V and 4 bases for J; bases not matched to a gene: 8. CDR1 and CDR2 (germline): SQVTM, ANQGSEA. CDR3 length: 14 amino acids. The CDR3 region is CSVEAIQGFYGYTF. CDR3 nucleotide sequence: TGCAGCGTTGAGGCTATACAGGGGTTCTATGGCTACACCTTC.

CDR3 in amino acids: CAISHPSAGSTDTQYF. Here the CDR3 DNA reads TGTGCCATCAGCCATCCTAGCGCGGGTAGCACAGATACGCAGTATTTT. The chain employs TRBV10-3 and TRBJ2-3; tentative D call: TRBD2 (6 bases). This CDR3 comprises 16 residues. V was pared by 6 bases and J by 0 bases, with 16 bases between. Germline V CDR1 and CDR2: ENHRY, SYGVKD.

This clonotype was detected a few times. The V gene is TRBV19, the J gene TRBJ1-1, with a tentative D call TRBD1 (5 bases). The V end was cut by 2 bases, the J end by 8 bases, with 12 bases between. Germline CDR1 and CDR2: LNHDA and SQIVND (reference sequence). CDR3 length equals 13 residues. The CDR3 nucleotides read TGTGCCAGTAGTATATCCCTTTCAGGGGAAGCTTTCTTT. This translates into CASSISLSGEAFF. Complete variable domain (other parts from reference TRBV19 and TRBJ1-1): DGGITQSPKYLFRKEGQNVTLSCEQNLNHDAMYWYRQDPGQGLRLIYYSQIVNDFQKGDIAEGYSVSREKKESFPLTVTSAQKNPTAFYLCASSISLSGEAFFGQGTRLTVV.

V is TRBV7-2 and J is TRBJ2-7; 7 bases fit TRBD2. This CDR3 comprises 14 residues. Germline assignment: CDR1 SGHTA and CDR2 FQGNSA. V was pared by 6 bases and J by 5 bases, with 10 bases of the junction left unmatched. CDR3 loop: CASSRGGLGNEQYV. The CDR3 nucleotides read TGTGCCAGCAGTCGGGGAGGGTTAGGGAACGAGCAGTACGTC.

In this sample, this clonotype turned up a few times. The chain recombines TRBV12-3 or TRBV12-4 with TRBJ2-3; maybe TRBD2 (6 bases). V was cut by 4 bases and J by 3 bases, with 14 bases left in between. This CDR3 has 15 amino acids. The CDR3 nucleotides are TGTGCCAGCAGTTCTCCCGGGACTGGAACAGATACGCAGTATTTT. Its translation: CASSSPGTGTDTQYF.

V and J are TRBV11-3 and TRBJ2-7, with 8 bases fitting TRBD2. With 5 bases clipped from V and 2 bases from J, the junction kept 5 bases outside the gene matches. This CDR3 is 14 amino acids long. Germline V gene sequence: CDR1 SGHNT, CDR2 YENEEA. CDR3 amino acids: CASSHERGPYEQYF. The CDR3 coding sequence is TGTGCCAGCAGCCATGAGCGGGGGCCCTACGAGCAGTACTTC.

This clonotype was seen a few times. The J gene is TRBJ2-1, the V gene TRBV20-1, with D unresolved. CDR1 DFQATT and CDR2 SNEGSKA come from the germline V gene (reference sequence). There are 14 residues in the CDR3. V was trimmed by 2 bases and J by 6 bases, leaving 14 bases between them. In DNA, the CDR3 is TGCAGTGCTAGACCCCGTGGCCCACGCAATGAGCAGTTCTTC. Encoded protein: CSARPRGPRNEQFF.

This clonotype was seen a few times. V and J are TRBV6-2 or TRBV6-3 and TRBJ1-2; D is ambiguous. Germline V CDR1 and CDR2: MNHEY, SVGEGT. The V and J ends lost 2 bases and 6 bases respectively, with 10 bases between them. This CDR3 contains 13 residues. The CDR3 sequence: CASSYDRRDGYTF. Written as DNA, the CDR3 is TGTGCCAGCAGTTACGATAGGAGAGATGGCTACACCTTC.

This clonotype was counted a few times. The rearrangement joins TRBV4-3 to TRBJ2-5; 11 bases map to TRBD1. The CDR3 is made up of 16 amino acids. The V segment lost 3 bases and the J segment 4 bases; nucleotides outside the gene matches: 7. Germline V gene lookup returns CDR1 LGHNA and CDR2 YSLEER. The CDR3, as DNA: TGCGCCAGCAGCCAGGTGTCTGGGACAGGGGGAGAGACCCAGTACTTC. It translates to CASSQVSGTGGETQYF.

This clonotype rates as medium-sized (0.01 to 0.1%). The V gene is TRBV29-1, the J gene TRBJ2-5; 9 bases line up with TRBD2. Looked up from germline, CDR1 is SQVTM and CDR2 is ANQGSEA. The CDR3 is 12 residues long. V gave up 6 bases and J gave up 5 bases; unmatched junction bases: 4. CDR3 coding DNA: TGCAGCGTAGCAGGACTAGCGGAGACCCAGTACTTC. This encodes CSVAGLAETQYF.

This rearrangement joins TRBV18 to TRBJ2-3; D might be TRBD1 (6 bases). V shed 2 bases and J shed 6 bases, with 15 bases lying between them. CDR1 KGHSH and CDR2 LQKENI come from the germline V gene. CDR3 length equals 15 residues. CDR3 DNA sequence: TGTGCCAGCTCACCAATGGGGGCCCCGGGTGATACGCAGTATTTT. Its translation: CASSPMGAPGDTQYF. The full variable domain, with the rest looked up from reference TRBV18 and TRBJ2-3, is NAGVMQNPRHLVRRRGQEARLRCSPMKGHSHVYWYRQLPEEGLKFMVYLQKENIIDESGMPKERFSAEFPKEGPSILRIQQVVRGDSAAYFCASSPMGAPGDTQYFGPGTRLTVL.

The V call is TRBV2, the J call TRBJ2-2; no clear D. Trimming removed 4 bases at V and 1 base at J, with 4 bases between. Germline CDR1 is SNHLY and CDR2 is FYNNEI. The CDR3 length is 13 residues. The CDR3 nucleotides read TGTGCCAGCAGTGCTCAGAACACCGGGGAGCTGTTTTTT. Translated: CASSAQNTGELFF.

The chain joins TRBV30 to TRBJ1-1; D uncertain. Trimming pared 2 bases from V and 4 bases from J, leaving 8 bases between. Germline CDR1 reads GTSNPN; CDR2 reads SVGIG (reference sequence). The CDR3 is made up of 12 amino acids. The CDR3 sequence is CAWSREGTEAFF. CDR3 in DNA: TGTGCCTGGAGTCGAGAAGGCACTGAAGCTTTCTTT.

The V call is TRBV20-1, the J call TRBJ2-7; 8 bases match TRBD2. Trimming cost V 5 bases and J 2 bases; bases outside gene matches: 11. Looked up from germline, CDR1 is DFQATT and CDR2 is SNEGSKA (reference sequence). The CDR3 runs to 15 residues. The DNA of the CDR3 is TGCAGTGCTCCCCATTGGGCGGGGGGCACCTACGAGCAGTACTTC. Its protein is CSAPHWAGGTYEQYF.

This clonotype appeared a few times. The V and J genes are TRBV6-5 and TRBJ2-2; 11 bases align to TRBD2. V shed 0 bases and J 5 bases; nucleotides not matched to a gene: 8. The CDR3 spans 18 residues. Germline CDR1 MNHEY, CDR2 SVGAGI. CDR3 DNA sequence: TGTGCCAGCAGTTACTCGAATAGCGGGGGGGCAGAGACCGGGGAGCTGTTTTTT. Translating it yields CASSYSNSGGAETGELFF.

This clonotype was counted only a few times. The chain uses TRBV18 and TRBJ2-3; 9 bases align to TRBD2. Trimming at V came to 6 bases and at J to 6 bases, leaving 7 bases not matched to a gene. This CDR3 has 14 residues. Germline lookup yields CDR1 KGHSH and CDR2 LQKENI. CDR3 in DNA: TGTGCCAGCTCCCCCGGGACTAGCAGGGATACGCAGTATTTT. Its translation: CASSPGTSRDTQYF. The complete variable domain, with remaining parts taken from reference TRBV18 and TRBJ2-3, reads NAGVMQNPRHLVRRRGQEARLRCSPMKGHSHVYWYRQLPEEGLKFMVYLQKENIIDESGMPKERFSAEFPKEGPSILRIQQVVRGDSAAYFCASSPGTSRDTQYFGPGTRLTVL.

This clonotype was observed a handful of times. The chain carries TRBV6-5 and TRBJ2-3; D is unclear. Germline CDR1 MNHEY, CDR2 SVGAGI. The CDR3 runs 14 residues. Deletions cut 8 bases from V and 3 bases from J, with 15 bases between. CDR3 DNA sequence: TGTGCCAGCCCGCTAAGCTTAAGAACAGATACGCAGTATTTT. This gives the protein CASPLSLRTDTQYF.

The J gene is TRBJ2-1, the V gene TRBV4-3; 7 positions agree with TRBD2. Trimming removed 0 bases from V and 4 bases from J; junction bases left unmatched: 6. The CDR3 sequence is 16 residues long. Germline V CDR1 and CDR2: LGHNA, YSLEER. CDR3 nucleotides: TGCGCCAGCAGCCAAGATGGGCAGGGAGGGTACAATGAGCAGTTCTTC. Translating it yields CASSQDGQGGYNEQFF.

There are a few counts of this clonotype. The chain joins TRBV19 to TRBJ1-1; 7 nucleotides align to TRBD1. Germline V CDR1 and CDR2: LNHDA, SQIVND (reference sequence). The J segment lost 1 base and the V segment lost 3 bases, leaving 5 bases of the junction unmatched. The CDR3 contains 15 residues. CDR3 DNA sequence: TGTGCCAGTAGTATGCCGAGGACAGGGAACACTGAAGCTTTCTTT. Translating it yields CASSMPRTGNTEAFF.

This clonotype was seen only a few times. CDR3 amino acids: CSARPSMWEKTGVGEKLFF. The CDR3 DNA is TGCAGTGCTAGACCTAGTATGTGGGAGAAGACAGGGGTAGGCGAAAAACTGTTTTTT. J is TRBJ1-4 and V is TRBV20-1, with 8 bases lining up with TRBD1. This CDR3 has 19 residues. CDR1 is DFQATT and CDR2 is SNEGSKA in the germline V gene (reference sequence). V lost 2 bases to trimming and J lost 8 bases; unmatched junction nucleotides: 22.

This clonotype was picked up a small number of times. V usage is TRBV7-6 and J usage is TRBJ2-1; D gene ambiguous. Per the germline V gene, CDR1 is SGHVS and CDR2 is FNYEAQ. The ends were cut back, 0 bases at V and 3 bases at J, with 9 bases in the middle. The CDR3 has 15 amino acids. This CDR3 reads CASSLALDHYNEQFF. CDR3 nucleotide sequence: TGTGCCAGCAGCTTAGCGCTGGACCACTACAATGAGCAGTTCTTC.

The chain recombines TRBV29-1 with TRBJ2-5, with D possibly matching TRBD1 (6 bases). The V end lost 7 bases, the J end lost 4 bases, and 13 bases lay between the germline ends. CDR3 length: 12 residues. Germline values: CDR1 SQVTM, CDR2 ANQGSEA. CDR3 region: CSALQGGETQYF. CDR3 DNA: TGCAGCGCCCTACAGGGTGGAGAGACCCAGTACTTC.

This clonotype was counted between two and nine times. The rearrangement joins TRBV19 to TRBJ1-1; D perhaps matches TRBD1 (6 bases). V lost 4 bases and J lost 1, with 13 bases in between. The CDR3 contains 15 residues. The germline gives CDR1 LNHDA, CDR2 SQIVND (reference sequence). The CDR3 DNA reads as TGTGCCAGTAGTACAGCCAGGGGAGGGAACACTGAAGCTTTCTTT. As protein: CASSTARGGNTEAFF.

This clonotype occurred a few times. The genes are TRBV4-3 and TRBJ1-6, with D maybe TRBD1 (6 bases). With 0 bases removed from V and 9 bases from J, the gap between germline ends came to 12 bases. The CDR3 is 15 residues long. Germline V lookup: CDR1 LGHNA, CDR2 YSLEER. The CDR3, as DNA: TGCGCCAGCAGCCAAGATCCGGGGGCTAGTTCACCCCTCCACTTT. It is translated as CASSQDPGASSPLHF.

J is TRBJ1-5 and V is TRBV20-1; D not resolved. CDR1 and CDR2 from the germline V gene are DFQATT and SNEGSKA (reference sequence). This CDR3 contains 14 residues. V lost 5 bases, J lost 0 bases, and 11 bases lay in between. CDR3 coding DNA: TGCAGTGCTGGAGGAACCTATAGCAATCAGCCCCAGCATTTT. It is translated as CSAGGTYSNQPQHF.

This rearrangement joins TRBV27 to TRBJ2-3; D possibly corresponds to TRBD2 (5 bases). The CDR3 sequence is 15 residues long. The germline CDR1 and CDR2 sequences are MNHEY and SMNVEV (reference sequence). Trimming left V 7 bases short and J 5 bases short, with 19 bases between. In nucleotides, the CDR3 is TGTGCCAGCACCGAGTCGGGAAGTATTGTAGATACGCAGTATTTT. Protein product: CASTESGSIVDTQYF.

The chain carries TRBV20-1 and TRBJ1-1; D is uncertain. V lost 0 bases, J lost 4 bases, and 12 bases lay in between. Germline CDR1 DFQATT, CDR2 SNEGSKA (reference sequence). The CDR3 extends over 14 amino acids. The CDR3 nucleotides read TGCAGTGCTAGAGAGGCCGAGGAGGTCACTGAAGCTTTCTTT. Translated, it gives CSAREAEEVTEAFF.